This T cell receptor (beta chain) was captured in a study of cytomegalovirus exposure and HLA in healthy donors. Findings and limits, study-wide: Relative to equally common others, HLA-associated TCR beta chains showed greater clonal expansion in a later analysis.

The V and J ends lost 4 bases and 5 bases, in that order; junction bases with no gene match: 9. Looked up from germline, CDR1 is LNHDA and CDR2 is SQIVND (reference sequence). CDR3 length equals 15 residues. 13 Jbeta primers and 60 Vbeta primers were used for the PCR. Measured with immunoSEQ multiplex PCR; TCRdb has only the in-frame clones, and not every one. The sample includes about 200,000 clones, approximately 85% of them seen just once. Regarding this clone: Its matching antigen is unknown.

The chain carries TRBV19 and TRBJ1-1; TRBD1 matches at 8 bases. Sequencing was performed on PBMCs. The clonotype comes from a woman between 45 and 60 years old in good health and CMV-seronegative. This chain's CDR3 is CASSTLGQGRTEAFF. The CDR3 nucleotides are TGTGCCAGTAGTACCCTCGGACAGGGTAGGACTGAAGCTTTCTTT.